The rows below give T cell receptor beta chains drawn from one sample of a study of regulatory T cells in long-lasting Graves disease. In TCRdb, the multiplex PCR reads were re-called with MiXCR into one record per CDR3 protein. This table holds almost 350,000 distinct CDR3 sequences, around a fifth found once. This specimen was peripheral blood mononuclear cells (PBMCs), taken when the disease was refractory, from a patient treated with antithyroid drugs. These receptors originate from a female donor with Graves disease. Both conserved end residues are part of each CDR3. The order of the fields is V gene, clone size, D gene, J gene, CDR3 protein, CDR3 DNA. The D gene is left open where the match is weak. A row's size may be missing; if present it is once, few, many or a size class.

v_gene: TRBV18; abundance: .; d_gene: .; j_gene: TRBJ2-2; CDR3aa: CASSPPAARANTGELFF; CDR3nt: TGTGCCAGCTCACCACCGGCGGCCAGGGCGAACACCGGGGAGCTGTTTTTT
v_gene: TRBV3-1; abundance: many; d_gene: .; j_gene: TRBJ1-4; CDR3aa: CASSRSLATNEKLFF; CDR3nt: TGTGCCAGCAGCCGTTCCCTTGCAACTAATGAAAAACTGTTTTTT
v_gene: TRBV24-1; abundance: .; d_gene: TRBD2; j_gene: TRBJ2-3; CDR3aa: CATSDPSVGGGANTQYF; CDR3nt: TGTGCCACCAGTGATCCCTCCGTTGGCGGGGGGGCGAATACGCAGTATTTT
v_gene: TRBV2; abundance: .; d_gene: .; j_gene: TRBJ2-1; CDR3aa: CASWGQKRYNEQFF; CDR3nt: TGTGCCAGCTGGGGACAAAAGAGGTACAATGAGCAGTTCTTC
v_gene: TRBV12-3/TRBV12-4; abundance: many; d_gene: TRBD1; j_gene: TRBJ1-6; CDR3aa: CASSRTGFGNSPLHF; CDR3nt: TGTGCCAGCAGTCGGACAGGGTTCGGCAATTCACCCCTCCACTTT
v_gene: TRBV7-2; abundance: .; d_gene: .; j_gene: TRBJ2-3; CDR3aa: CASSLRSIDTQYF; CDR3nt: TGTGCCAGCAGCTTGAGGAGTATAGATACGCAGTATTTT
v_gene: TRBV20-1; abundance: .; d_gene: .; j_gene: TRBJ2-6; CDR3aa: CSAHHGRANVLTF; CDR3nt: TGCAGTGCCCACCATGGCCGGGCCAACGTCCTGACTTTC
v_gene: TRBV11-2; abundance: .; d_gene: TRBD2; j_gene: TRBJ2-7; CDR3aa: CASGLAGASYEQYF; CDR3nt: TGTGCCAGCGGACTAGCGGGAGCTTCCTACGAGCAGTACTTC
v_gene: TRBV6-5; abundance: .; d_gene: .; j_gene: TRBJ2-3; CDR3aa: CASSYSGLRGRADTQYF; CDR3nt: TGTGCCAGCAGTTACTCGGGGCTGCGGGGAAGGGCAGATACGCAGTATTTT
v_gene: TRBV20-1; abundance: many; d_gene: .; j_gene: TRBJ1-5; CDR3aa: CSAREMNSNQPQHF; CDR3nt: TGCAGTGCTAGGGAGATGAATAGCAATCAGCCCCAGCATTTT
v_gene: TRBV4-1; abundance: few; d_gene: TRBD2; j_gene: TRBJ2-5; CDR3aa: CASSHYGKALAGQGETQYF; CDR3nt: TGCGCCAGCAGCCATTACGGGAAGGCTTTAGCGGGGCAGGGGGAGACCCAGTACTTC
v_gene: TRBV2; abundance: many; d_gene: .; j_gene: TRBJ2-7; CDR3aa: CASSEGQFSYEQYF; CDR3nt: TGTGCCAGCAGTGAGGGGCAGTTCTCCTACGAGCAGTACTTC
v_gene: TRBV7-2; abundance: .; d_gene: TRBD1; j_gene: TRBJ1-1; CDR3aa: CASSLGQITKAFF; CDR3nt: TGTGCCAGCAGCTTGGGACAGATAACTAAAGCTTTCTTT
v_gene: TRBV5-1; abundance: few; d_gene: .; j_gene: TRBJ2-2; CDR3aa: CASSGRGSAGPGELFF; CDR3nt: TGCGCCAGCAGCGGACGTGGGTCAGCCGGGCCCGGGGAGCTGTTTTTT
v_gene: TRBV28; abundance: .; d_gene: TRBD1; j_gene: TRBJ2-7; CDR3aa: CASSTVDRGVSYEQYF; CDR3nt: TGTGCCAGCAGTACAGTGGACAGGGGGGTATCCTACGAGCAGTACTTC
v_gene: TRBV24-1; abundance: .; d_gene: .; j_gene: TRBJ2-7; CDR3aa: CATSEGARSEQYF; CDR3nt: TGTGCCACCAGTGAGGGAGCTAGATCCGAGCAGTACTTC
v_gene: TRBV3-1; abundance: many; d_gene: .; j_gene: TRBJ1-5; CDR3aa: CASSQAPGHNQPQHF; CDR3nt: TGTGCCAGCAGCCAAGCCCCAGGCCACAATCAGCCCCAGCATTTT
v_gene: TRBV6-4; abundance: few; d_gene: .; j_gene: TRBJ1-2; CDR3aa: CASSTGRDYGYTF; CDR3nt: TGTGCCAGCAGTACAGGTAGAGACTATGGCTACACCTTC
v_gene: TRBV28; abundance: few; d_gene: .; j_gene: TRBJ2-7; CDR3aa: CASSFPLVKGQPSYEQYF; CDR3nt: TGTGCCAGCAGTTTCCCCCTCGTTAAGGGGCAGCCTTCCTACGAGCAGTACTTC
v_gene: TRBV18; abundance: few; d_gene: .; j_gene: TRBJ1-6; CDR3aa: CASSPMGFRSPLHF; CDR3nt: TGTGCCAGCTCACCAATGGGGTTCCGATCACCCCTCCACTTT
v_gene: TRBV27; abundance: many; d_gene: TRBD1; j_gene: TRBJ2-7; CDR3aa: CATLTPGQGLYEQYF; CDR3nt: TGTGCCACCTTAACCCCGGGACAGGGGCTGTACGAGCAGTACTTC
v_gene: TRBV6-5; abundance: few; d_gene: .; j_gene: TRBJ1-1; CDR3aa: CASSYTLNTEAFF; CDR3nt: TGTGCCAGCAGTTACACGTTGAACACTGAAGCTTTCTTT
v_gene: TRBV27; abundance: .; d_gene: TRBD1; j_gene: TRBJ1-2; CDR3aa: CARVPDRGGGYTF; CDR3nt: TGTGCCAGGGTGCCCGACAGGGGGGGTGGCTACACCTTC
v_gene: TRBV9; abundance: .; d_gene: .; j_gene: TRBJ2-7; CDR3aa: CATVRQYF; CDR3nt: TGTGCCACCGTCCGCCAGTACTTC